This record concerns one TCR beta chain sequence. As yet, its antigen is unknown. V was shortened by 10 bases and J by 8 bases, with 12 bases between the two germline ends. Germline V gives CDR1 MNHEY, CDR2 SVGAGI. This CDR3 contains 11 residues. These data belong to a study of beta chain features in type 1 diabetes. Overall study findings and caveats: All four CD4+ subsets of Type 1 diabetes patients contained TCRB CDR3s that were moderately but significantly shorter.

The whole isolated RNA underwent reverse transcription, so sequencing captured expressed TCRB transcripts. TCRdb's copy holds only in-frame clones and misses some; the assay was immunoSEQ multiplex PCR. The sample has some 660,000 clones; more than 13% are singletons. Sequenced: naive CD4+ T cells from blood. The clonotype originates from a man between 18 and 35 years old with type 1 diabetes. The rearrangement joins TRBV6-5 to TRBJ2-4, with D unclear. The CDR3 loop is CATNHGDIQYF. In nucleotides, the CDR3 is TGTGCCACCAATCACGGAGACATTCAGTACTTC.